This record covers a single TCR beta chain. The data were taken from a study of blood T cell repertoires in COVID-19. The overall study: Whether acute or convalescent, the COVID-19 samples came from the United States, Italy and Spain. T cells, B-cell-depleted T cells, or PBMCs provided the cDNA or gDNA that served as material.

The CDR3 runs to 15 residues. Trimming pared 4 bases from V and 0 bases from J, leaving 12 bases between. The germline V gene encodes CDR1 SGHTA and CDR2 FQGNSA. In the study's own analysis: Reference gene primer amplification gave estimated nucleated cell counts. Measured with immunoSEQ multiplex PCR; TCRdb has only the in-frame clones, and not every one. From that table come the V and J calls and clone size; the DNA was used to work out D and trimming. The sample has fewer than 350,000 clones, more than 70% seen once. The sample consisted of peripheral blood. This clonotype was obtained from a woman aged 55-69 years with COVID-19, enrolled during active disease. The V gene is TRBV7-2, the J gene TRBJ1-1; D unresolved. Here the CDR3 reads CASSSSGVMNTEAFF. CDR3 in DNA: TGTGCCAGCAGCTCAAGCGGGGTGATGAACACTGAAGCTTTCTTT.